This T cell receptor beta chain was sequenced in a study of control samples from healthy donors and cancer patients. Measured with immunoSEQ multiplex PCR; TCRdb has only the in-frame clones, and not every one. Of about 140,000 clones in the sample, roughly nine tenths were seen once. The clonotype originates from a woman aged 25 to 39 in good health. The material sequenced was blood.

The CDR3 DNA reads TGTGCCAGCAGTGAAGCCCGGGGTTTCGAGACCCAGTACTTC. This translates into CASSEARGFETQYF. This chain connects TRBV2 to TRBJ2-5; tentatively, D is TRBD2 (5 bases). The CDR3 is made up of 14 amino acids. Germline-derived CDR1 and CDR2 are SNHLY and FYNNEI. Trimming pared 0 bases from V and 5 bases from J, leaving 10 bases between.